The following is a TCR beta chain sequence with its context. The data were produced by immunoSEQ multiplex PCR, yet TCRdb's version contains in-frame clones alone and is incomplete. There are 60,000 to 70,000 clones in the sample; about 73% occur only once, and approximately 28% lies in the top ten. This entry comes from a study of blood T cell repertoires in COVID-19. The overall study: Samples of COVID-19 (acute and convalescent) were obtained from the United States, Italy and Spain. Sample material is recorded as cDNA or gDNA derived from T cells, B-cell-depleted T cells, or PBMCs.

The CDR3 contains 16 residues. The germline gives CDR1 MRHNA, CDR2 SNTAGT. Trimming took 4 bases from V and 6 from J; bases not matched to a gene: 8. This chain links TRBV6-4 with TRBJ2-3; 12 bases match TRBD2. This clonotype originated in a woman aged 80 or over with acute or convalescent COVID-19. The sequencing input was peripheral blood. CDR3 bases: TGTGCCAGCAGTGCATCTAGCGGGAGGGCCCTTGATACGCAGTATTTT. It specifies CASSASSGRALDTQYF.